This TCR beta chain was recorded in a study of cytomegalovirus exposure and HLA in healthy donors. Whole-study findings and limits: The records held CMV serostatus as the only immune exposure information.

Regarding this clone: Its antigen is undetermined.

PCR was performed using 60 Vbeta and 13 Jbeta primers. Produced via immunoSEQ multiplex PCR; TCRdb's table is partial and in-frame only. The data contain 110,000 or so clones, about 68% of them singletons. Germline loops: CDR1 SGHRS, CDR2 YFSETQ. The CDR3 contains 14 residues. V gave up 7 bases and J gave up 6 bases; unmatched junction bases: 10. Sample: PBMCs. The rearrangement uses TRBV5-1 and TRBJ2-3; TRBD2 agrees at 8 bases. The origin of this receptor is a woman aged 40 to 55 in good health and CMV-seropositive. The CDR3 region is CASPPGGVRDTQYF. The CDR3 coding sequence is TGCGCCAGCCCCCCGGGGGGGGTGCGGGATACGCAGTATTTT.